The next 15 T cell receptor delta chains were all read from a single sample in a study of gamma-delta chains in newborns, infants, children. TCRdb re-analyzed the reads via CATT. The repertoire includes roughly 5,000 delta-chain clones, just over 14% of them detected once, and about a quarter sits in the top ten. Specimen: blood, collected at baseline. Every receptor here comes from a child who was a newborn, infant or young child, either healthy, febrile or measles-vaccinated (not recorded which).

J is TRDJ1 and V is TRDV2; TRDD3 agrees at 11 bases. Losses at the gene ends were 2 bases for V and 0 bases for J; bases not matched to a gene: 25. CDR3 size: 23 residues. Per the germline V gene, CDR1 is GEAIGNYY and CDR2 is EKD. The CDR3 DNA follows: TGTGCCTGTGACAGACTGGGGGATAGCTCCATTCGGAGAACTATCGCGAACACCGATAAACTCATCTTT. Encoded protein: CACDRLGDSSIRRTIANTDKLIF.

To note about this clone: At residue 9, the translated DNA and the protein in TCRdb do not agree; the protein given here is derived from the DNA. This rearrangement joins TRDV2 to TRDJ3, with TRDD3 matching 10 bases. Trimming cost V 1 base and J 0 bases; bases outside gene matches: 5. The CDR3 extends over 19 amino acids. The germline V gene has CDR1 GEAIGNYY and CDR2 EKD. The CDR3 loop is CACDTGGYLSSWDTRQMFF. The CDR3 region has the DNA TGTGCCTGTGACACTGGGGGATACCTGAGCTCCTGGGACACCCGACAGATGTTTTTC.

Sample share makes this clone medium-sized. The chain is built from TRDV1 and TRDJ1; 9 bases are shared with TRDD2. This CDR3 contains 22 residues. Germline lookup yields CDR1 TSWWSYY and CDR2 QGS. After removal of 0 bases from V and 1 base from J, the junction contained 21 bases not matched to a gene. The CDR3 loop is CALGELEPSYPVLGGSTDKLIF. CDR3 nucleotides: TGTGCTCTTGGGGAACTAGAGCCTTCCTACCCCGTTCTGGGGGGTTCCACCGATAAACTCATCTTT.

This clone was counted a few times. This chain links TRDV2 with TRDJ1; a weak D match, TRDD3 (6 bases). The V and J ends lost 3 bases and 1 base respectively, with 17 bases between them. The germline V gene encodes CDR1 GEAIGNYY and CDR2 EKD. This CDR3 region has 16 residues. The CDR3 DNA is TGTGCCTGTGACCCTTTAGGGGGGGACTCCACCGATAAACTCATCTTT. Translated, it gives CACDPLGGDSTDKLIF.

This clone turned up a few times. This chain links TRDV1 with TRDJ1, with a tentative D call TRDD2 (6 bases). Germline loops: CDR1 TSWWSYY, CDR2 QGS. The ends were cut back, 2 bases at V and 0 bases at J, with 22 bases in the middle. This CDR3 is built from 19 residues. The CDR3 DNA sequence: TGTGCTCTTGGGGAAGGATTCCTATTCGCTGTACTCAACACCGATAAACTCATCTTT. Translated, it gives CALGEGFLFAVLNTDKLIF.

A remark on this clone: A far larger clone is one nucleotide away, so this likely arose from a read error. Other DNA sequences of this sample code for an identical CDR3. The CDR3 sequence: CAFEGGIPHTDKLIF. CDR3 coding DNA: TGTGCTTTTGAAGGGGGGATTCCTCACACCGATAAACTCATCTTT. This chain uses TRDV3 with TRDJ1, with TRDD3 matching over 7 bases. CDR3 length: 15 amino acids. Per germline, CDR1 TVYSNPD and CDR2 GDNSRS (reference sequence).

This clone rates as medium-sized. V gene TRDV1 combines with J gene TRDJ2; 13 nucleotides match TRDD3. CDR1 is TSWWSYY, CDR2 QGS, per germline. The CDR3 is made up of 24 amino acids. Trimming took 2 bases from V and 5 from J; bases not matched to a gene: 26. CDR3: CALGESRSYREGGTGGYATAQLFF. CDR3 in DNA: TGTGCTCTTGGGGAAAGTCGGTCCTACCGAGAAGGTGGTACTGGGGGATACGCAACAGCACAACTCTTCTTT.

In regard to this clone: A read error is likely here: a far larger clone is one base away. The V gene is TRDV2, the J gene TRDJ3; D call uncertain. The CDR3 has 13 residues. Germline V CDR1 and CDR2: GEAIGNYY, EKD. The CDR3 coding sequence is TGTGCCTGTGACACCTGGGACCCCCGACAGATGTTTTTC. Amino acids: CACDTWDPRQMFF.

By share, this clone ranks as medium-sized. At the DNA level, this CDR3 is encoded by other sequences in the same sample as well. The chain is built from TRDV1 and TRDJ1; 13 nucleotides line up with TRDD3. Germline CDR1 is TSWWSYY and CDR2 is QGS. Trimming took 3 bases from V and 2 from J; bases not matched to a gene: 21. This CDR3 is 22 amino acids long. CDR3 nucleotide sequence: TGTGCTCTTGGGGACCATTTCCGAATCCTTTACTGGGGGATACGCAAAACCGATAAACTCATCTTT. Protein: CALGDHFRILYWGIRKTDKLIF.

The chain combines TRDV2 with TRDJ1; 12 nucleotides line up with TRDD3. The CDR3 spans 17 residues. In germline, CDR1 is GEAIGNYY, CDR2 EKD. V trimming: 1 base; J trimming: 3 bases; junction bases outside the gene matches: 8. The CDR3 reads CACDTLGLGDTPDKLIF. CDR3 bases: TGTGCCTGTGACACGCTCGGACTGGGGGATACACCCGATAAACTCATCTTT.

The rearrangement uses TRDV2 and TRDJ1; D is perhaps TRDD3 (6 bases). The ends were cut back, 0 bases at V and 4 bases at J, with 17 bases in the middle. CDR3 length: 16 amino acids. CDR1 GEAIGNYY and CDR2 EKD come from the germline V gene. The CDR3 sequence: CACDTVGGGEVDKLIF. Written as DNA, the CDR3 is TGTGCCTGTGACACCGTAGGGGGGGGGGAAGTCGATAAACTCATCTTT.

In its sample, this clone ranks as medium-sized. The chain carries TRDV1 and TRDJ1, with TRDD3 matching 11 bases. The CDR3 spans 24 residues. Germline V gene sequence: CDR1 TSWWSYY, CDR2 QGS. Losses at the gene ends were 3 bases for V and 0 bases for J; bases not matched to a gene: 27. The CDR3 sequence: CALGDTLPTIWGILNNEYTDKLIF. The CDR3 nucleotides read TGTGCTCTTGGGGACACACTTCCTACCATCTGGGGGATACTCAACAATGAGTACACCGATAAACTCATCTTT.

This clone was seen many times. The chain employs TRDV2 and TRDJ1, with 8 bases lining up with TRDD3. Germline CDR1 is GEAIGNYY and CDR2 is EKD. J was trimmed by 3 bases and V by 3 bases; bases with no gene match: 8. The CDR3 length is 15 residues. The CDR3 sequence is CACDLLGAGADKLIF. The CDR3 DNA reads TGTGCCTGTGACTTACTGGGGGCAGGGGCCGATAAACTCATCTTT.

CDR3 in DNA: TGTGCCTGTGACAGATTAAAGGCCTTCCCTACTGGGGGATACGAGGCGGGCGATAAACTCATCTTT. Translation: CACDRLKAFPTGGYEAGDKLIF. The rearrangement joins TRDV2 to TRDJ1; TRDD3 matches at 13 bases. V was pared by 2 bases and J by 4 bases, with 24 bases of the junction left unmatched. The germline gives CDR1 GEAIGNYY, CDR2 EKD. The CDR3 consists of 22 residues.

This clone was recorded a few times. CDR3 protein: CALGGIIAFLLRFLYWGIPGRTDKLIF. The CDR3 coding sequence is TGTGCTCTTGGGGGGATAATTGCCTTCCTCCTACGATTTTTATACTGGGGGATACCGGGTCGAACCGATAAACTCATCTTT. The chain carries TRDV1 and TRDJ1; 12 nucleotides match TRDD3. This CDR3 has 27 amino acids. CDR1 is TSWWSYY and CDR2 is QGS in the germline V gene. Trimming at V came to 4 bases and at J to 2 bases, leaving 38 bases not matched to a gene.